These 18 T cell receptor beta chains originate from one sample sequenced in a study of graft-versus-host responses after intestinal transplantation. These receptors' targets are unknown. Profiling relied on immunoSEQ multiplex PCR, and the TCRdb table lists in-frame clones only, not all of them. The sample yields 90,000 to 150,000 clones, about 95% seen once. The sample in question was unstimulated CD8+ T cells sorted from spleen or lymph node cells, obtained before intestinal transplant. Every receptor here comes from a human donor who received an intestinal transplant.

The rearrangement links TRBV15 to TRBJ2-7; TRBD1 agrees at 7 bases. Germline V gene sequence: CDR1 LNHNV, CDR2 YYDKDF (reference sequence). The CDR3 runs 15 residues. The junction had 12 bases not matched to a gene; V was cut back by 6 bases and J by 4 bases. CDR3 amino acids: CATSFPGQEPYEQYF. DNA for the CDR3: TGTGCCACCAGTTTCCCTGGACAGGAGCCTTACGAGCAGTACTTC.

CDR3 DNA sequence: TGTGCCAGCAGCCCCGGGACAGGGGTAAGTTGGAATGAGCAGTTCTTC. It codes for CASSPGTGVSWNEQFF. This chain joins TRBV5-6 and TRBJ2-1; 10 bases match TRBD1. The CDR3 consists of 16 residues. J gave up 7 bases and V 4 bases, and 11 bases lay outside the gene matches. Per germline, CDR1 SGHDT and CDR2 YYEEEE.

V usage is TRBV7-7 and J usage is TRBJ1-3; 9 nucleotides align to TRBD1. Germline values: CDR1 SSHAT, CDR2 FNYEAQ (reference sequence). V gave up 3 bases and J gave up 0 bases; unmatched junction bases: 0. CDR3 length: 15 residues. CDR3 residues: CASSLGQGSGNTIYF. The DNA of the CDR3 is TGTGCCAGCAGCTTGGGACAGGGCTCTGGAAACACCATATATTTT.

This clone has a single count. The J gene is TRBJ1-5, the V gene TRBV30, with a tentative D call TRBD1 (6 bases). Germline V CDR1 and CDR2: GTSNPN, SVGIG (reference sequence). Trimming left V 1 base short and J 1 base short, with 11 bases between. The CDR3 extends over 15 amino acids. CDR3 nucleotides: TGTGCCTGGAGTGCCAGGGGTTGGAGCAATCAGCCCCAGCATTTT. Translating it yields CAWSARGWSNQPQHF.

The chain uses TRBV9 and TRBJ2-1, with 8 nucleotides matching TRBD2. This CDR3 has 16 amino acids. V trimming: 0 bases; J trimming: 0 bases; junction bases outside the gene matches: 2. The germline CDR1 and CDR2 sequences are SGDLS and YYNGEE. The DNA for the CDR3 is TGTGCCAGCAGCGTAGCCGGGGGGGGCTCCTACAATGAGCAGTTCTTC. Translated: CASSVAGGGSYNEQFF.

This clone was found a few times. The J gene is TRBJ1-2, the V gene TRBV13; D remains unclear. V was shortened by 5 bases and J by 0 bases, with 10 bases between the two germline ends. This CDR3 region has 14 residues. The V gene's germline CDR1 is PRHDT and CDR2 FYEKMQ (reference sequence). CDR3 bases: TGTGCCAGCAGCCACCCACAGCCTAACTATGGCTACACCTTC. Amino acids: CASSHPQPNYGYTF.

This clone was seen once. V and J are TRBV4-3 and TRBJ2-1; D is unresolved. CDR1 and CDR2 (germline): LGHNA, YSLEER. The CDR3 totals 15 residues. V was pared by 4 bases and J by 7 bases, with 17 bases between. The CDR3, as DNA: TGCGCCAGCAGCCCCCGGGTCGACCCACCAAATGAGCAGTTCTTC. This translates into CASSPRVDPPNEQFF.

This clone appeared once. V usage is TRBV4-3 and J usage is TRBJ2-2; 8 nucleotides match TRBD1. The CDR3 is 14 residues long. The J segment lost 5 bases and the V segment lost 4 bases, leaving 3 bases of the junction unmatched. From germline, CDR1 is LGHNA and CDR2 YSLEER. The CDR3 bases are TGCGCCAGCAGCCGCAACAGGGGGACCGGGGAGCTGTTTTTT. This sequence encodes CASSRNRGTGELFF.

This chain links TRBV30 with TRBJ2-7; 8 bases are shared with TRBD1. This CDR3 is built from 15 residues. The V gene end was trimmed by 1 base and the J gene end by 2 bases; junction bases not matched to a gene: 7. From germline, CDR1 is GTSNPN and CDR2 SVGIG (reference sequence). CDR3 nucleotide sequence: TGTGCCTGGAGTGGGTCCGGGACAGGCCCCTACGAGCAGTACTTC. It yields the protein CAWSGSGTGPYEQYF.

V and J are TRBV7-9 and TRBJ1-4, with D maybe TRBD1 (5 bases). Germline V gene sequence: CDR1 SEHNR, CDR2 FQNEAQ (reference sequence). V was pared by 5 bases and J by 8 bases, with 15 bases between. The CDR3 is 14 amino acids. CDR3 residues: CASSPRRGEEKLFF. The CDR3 DNA sequence: TGTGCCAGCAGCCCACGAAGGGGTGAGGAAAAACTGTTTTTT.

The V and J genes are TRBV4-1 and TRBJ1-2, with 7 bases lining up with TRBD1. V trimming: 4 bases; J trimming: 8 bases; junction bases outside the gene matches: 13. Germline lookup yields CDR1 MGHRA and CDR2 YSYEKL. The CDR3 length is 15 residues. The CDR3 DNA reads as TGCGCCAGCAGCCCCTATCTGACAGGGTCGTACGGCTACACCTTC. Amino acid sequence: CASSPYLTGSYGYTF.

The rearrangement joins TRBV28 to TRBJ1-5; no firm D call. The CDR3 totals 12 residues. Germline V gene sequence: CDR1 MDHEN, CDR2 SYDVKM. The V gene lost 2 bases and the J gene lost 4 bases, with 3 bases spanning the gap. CDR3 DNA: TGTGCCAGCAGTTTAAGGAATCAGCCCCAGCATTTT. This translates into CASSLRNQPQHF. Combining the CDR3 with reference TRBV28 and TRBJ1-5 gives the whole variable domain DVKVTQSSRYLVKRTGEKVFLECVQDMDHENMFWYRQDPGLGLRLIYFSYDVKMKEKGDIPEGYSVSREKKERFSLILESASTNQTSMYLCASSLRNQPQHFGDGTRLSIL.

The chain is built from TRBV6-6 and TRBJ1-1; 7 positions match TRBD1. Per germline, CDR1 MNHNY and CDR2 SVGAGI (reference sequence). The V gene end was trimmed by 0 bases and the J gene end by 7 bases; junction bases not matched to a gene: 11. CDR3 length: 16 amino acids. CDR3 amino acids: CASSYSPGGGWDEAFF. CDR3 sequence (DNA): TGTGCCAGCAGTTACTCCCCAGGGGGAGGGTGGGATGAAGCTTTCTTT.

The chain combines TRBV4-1 with TRBJ1-2; 8 bases match TRBD1. The J segment lost 5 bases and the V segment lost 0 bases, leaving 17 bases of the junction unmatched. CDR1 is MGHRA and CDR2 is YSYEKL in the germline V gene. This CDR3 has 19 amino acids. CDR3 residues: CASSQDPGGAYMDAYGYTF. CDR3 coding DNA: TGCGCCAGCAGCCAAGATCCAGGGGGCGCTTATATGGACGCTTATGGCTACACCTTC.

This clone was picked up one time. The V call is TRBV27, the J call TRBJ2-1; maybe TRBD2 (5 bases). V lost 4 bases, J lost 4 bases, and 17 bases lay in between. Germline CDR1 is MNHEY and CDR2 is SMNVEV (reference sequence). CDR3 length: 16 amino acids. CDR3 sequence reads: CASSSILASGYNEQFF. The CDR3 nucleotides read TGTGCCAGCAGTTCAATTCTAGCATCGGGATACAATGAGCAGTTCTTC.

The chain has TRBV5-1 and TRBJ2-7; D gene unclear. CDR1 is SGHRS and CDR2 is YFSETQ in the germline V gene. The CDR3 is made up of 15 amino acids. Trimming left V 0 bases short and J 2 bases short, with 12 bases between. The CDR3 loop reads CASSLEASRPYEQYF. DNA for the CDR3: TGCGCCAGCAGCTTGGAGGCGAGCAGACCCTACGAGCAGTACTTC.

This clone has a handful of counts. J is TRBJ1-1 and V is TRBV4-1, with D tentatively TRBD1 (5 bases). V was trimmed by 2 bases and J by 6 bases, leaving 7 bases between them. The germline V gene encodes CDR1 MGHRA and CDR2 YSYEKL. This CDR3 is 12 amino acids long. The CDR3 loop is CASSQPGPEAFF. The CDR3 DNA reads TGCGCCAGCAGCCAACCAGGGCCTGAAGCTTTCTTT.

The chain has TRBV27 and TRBJ2-2, with TRBD1 matching 10 bases. The V segment lost 5 bases and the J segment 7 bases; nucleotides outside the gene matches: 10. This CDR3 is built from 16 residues. The V gene's germline CDR1 is MNHEY and CDR2 SMNVEV (reference sequence). DNA for the CDR3: TGTGCCAGCAGTCTCATTTGGGGACAGGGGAGCGGGGAGCTGTTTTTT. Its protein is CASSLIWGQGSGELFF.